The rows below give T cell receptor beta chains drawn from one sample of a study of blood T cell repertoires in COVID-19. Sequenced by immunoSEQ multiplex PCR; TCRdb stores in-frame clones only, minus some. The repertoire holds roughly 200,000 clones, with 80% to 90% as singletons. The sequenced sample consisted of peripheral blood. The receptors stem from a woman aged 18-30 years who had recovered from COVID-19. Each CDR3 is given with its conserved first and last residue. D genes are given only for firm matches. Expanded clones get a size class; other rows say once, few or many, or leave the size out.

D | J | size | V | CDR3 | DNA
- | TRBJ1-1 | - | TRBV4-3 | CASSQEVGADTEAFF | TGCGCCAGCAGCCAAGAGGTAGGGGCGGACACTGAAGCTTTCTTT
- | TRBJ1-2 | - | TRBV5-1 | CASSLVRTGLHYGYTF | TGCGCCAGCAGCTTGGTCCGTACAGGGCTCCACTATGGCTACACCTTC
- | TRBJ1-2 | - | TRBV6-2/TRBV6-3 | CASSYGPGYGYTF | TGTGCCAGCAGTTACGGGCCAGGGTATGGCTACACCTTC
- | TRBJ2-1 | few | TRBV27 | CASSTLNNEQFF | TGTGCCAGCAGTACTCTTAACAATGAGCAGTTCTTC
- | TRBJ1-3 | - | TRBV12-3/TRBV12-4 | CASAYFSGNTIYF | TGTGCCAGTGCCTACTTCTCTGGAAACACCATATATTTT
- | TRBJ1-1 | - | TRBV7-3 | CASSLIGGSMNTEAFF | TGTGCCAGCAGCTTAATAGGGGGTAGCATGAACACTGAAGCTTTCTTT
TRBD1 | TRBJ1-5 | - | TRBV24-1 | CATSRPQGARGVNQPQHF | TGTGCCACCAGCCGGCCACAGGGGGCTCGAGGGGTTAATCAGCCCCAGCATTTT
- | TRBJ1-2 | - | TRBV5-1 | CASSFTRGNYGYTF | TGCGCCAGCAGCTTTACCAGGGGCAACTATGGCTACACCTTC
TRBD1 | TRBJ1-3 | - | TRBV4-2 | CASSQGTGAGNTIYF | TGTGCCAGCAGCCAAGGGACAGGGGCTGGAAACACCATATATTTT
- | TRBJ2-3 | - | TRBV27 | CASSLIGPTGDTQYF | TGTGCCAGCAGTTTAATTGGGCCAACTGGAGATACGCAGTATTTT
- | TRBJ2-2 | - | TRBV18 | CASSLQHDTGELFF | TGTGCCAGCTCACTCCAACACGACACCGGGGAGCTGTTTTTT
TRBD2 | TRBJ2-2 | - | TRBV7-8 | CASTRGSANTGELFF | TGTGCCAGCACGCGGGGGTCGGCAAACACCGGGGAGCTGTTTTTT
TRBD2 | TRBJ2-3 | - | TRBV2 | CASRYLLAVREDTQYF | TGTGCCAGCAGATATTTACTAGCGGTGCGGGAAGATACGCAGTATTTT
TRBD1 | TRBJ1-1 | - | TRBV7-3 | CASSLTGGVGEAFF | TGTGCCAGCAGCTTAACAGGGGGCGTCGGTGAAGCTTTCTTT
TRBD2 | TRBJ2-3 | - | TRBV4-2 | CASSLATSGRQGDTQYF | TGTGCCAGCAGCCTCGCGACTAGCGGGAGGCAGGGAGATACGCAGTATTTT